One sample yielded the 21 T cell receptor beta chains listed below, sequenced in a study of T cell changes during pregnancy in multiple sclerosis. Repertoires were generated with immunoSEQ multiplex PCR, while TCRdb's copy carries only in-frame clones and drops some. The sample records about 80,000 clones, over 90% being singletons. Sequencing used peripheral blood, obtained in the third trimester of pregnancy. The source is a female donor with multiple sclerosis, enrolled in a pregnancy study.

The chain's CDR3 is CASSEAGQGYSYTF. DNA of the CDR3: TGTGCCAGCAGTGAAGCAGGGCAGGGGTATAGCTACACCTTC. The J gene is TRBJ1-2, the V gene TRBV6-1; D perhaps matches TRBD1 (6 bases). The CDR3 contains 14 residues. CDR1 is MNHNS, CDR2 SASEGT, per germline. V gave up 0 bases and J gave up 9 bases, with 14 bases separating them.

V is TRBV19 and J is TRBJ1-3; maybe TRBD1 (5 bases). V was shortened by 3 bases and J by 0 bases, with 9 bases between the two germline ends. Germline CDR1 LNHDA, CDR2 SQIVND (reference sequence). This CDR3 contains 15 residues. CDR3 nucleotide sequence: TGTGCCAGTAGTATGCAGGGATACTCTGGAAACACCATATATTTT. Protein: CASSMQGYSGNTIYF.

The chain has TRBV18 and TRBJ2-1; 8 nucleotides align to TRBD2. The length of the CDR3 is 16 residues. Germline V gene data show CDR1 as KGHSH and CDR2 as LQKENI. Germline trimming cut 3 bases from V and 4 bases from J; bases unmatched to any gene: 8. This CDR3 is CASSPVLSGAYNEQFF. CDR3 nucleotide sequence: TGTGCCAGCTCACCGGTCCTTAGCGGGGCTTACAATGAGCAGTTCTTC. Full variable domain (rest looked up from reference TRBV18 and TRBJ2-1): NAGVMQNPRHLVRRRGQEARLRCSPMKGHSHVYWYRQLPEEGLKFMVYLQKENIIDESGMPKERFSAEFPKEGPSILRIQQVVRGDSAAYFCASSPVLSGAYNEQFFGPGTRLTVL.

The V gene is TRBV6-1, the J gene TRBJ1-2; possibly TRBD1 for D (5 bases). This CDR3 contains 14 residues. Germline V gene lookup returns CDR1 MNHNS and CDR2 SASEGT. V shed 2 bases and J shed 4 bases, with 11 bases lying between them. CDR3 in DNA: TGTGCCAGCAGTGAAACCAGGGTTGCCTATGGCTACACCTTC. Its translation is CASSETRVAYGYTF.

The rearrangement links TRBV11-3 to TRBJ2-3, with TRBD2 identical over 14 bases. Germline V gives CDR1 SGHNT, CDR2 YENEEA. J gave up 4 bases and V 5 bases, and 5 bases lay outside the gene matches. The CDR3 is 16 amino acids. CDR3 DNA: TGTGCCAGCAGCCCTCGGACTAGCGGGGGGTCAGATACGCAGTATTTT. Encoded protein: CASSPRTSGGSDTQYF. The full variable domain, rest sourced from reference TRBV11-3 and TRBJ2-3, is EAGVVQSPRYKIIEKKQPVAFWCNPISGHNTLYWYLQNLGQGPELLIRYENEEAVDDSQLPKDRFSAERLKGVDSTLKIQPAELGDSAVYLCASSPRTSGGSDTQYFGPGTRLTVL.

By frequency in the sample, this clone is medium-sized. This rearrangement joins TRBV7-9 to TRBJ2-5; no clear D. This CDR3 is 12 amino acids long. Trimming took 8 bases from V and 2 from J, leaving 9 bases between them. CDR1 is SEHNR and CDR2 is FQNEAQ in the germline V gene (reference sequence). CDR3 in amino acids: CASDGPQETQYF. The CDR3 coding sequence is TGTGCCAGCGATGGGCCACAAGAGACCCAGTACTTC.

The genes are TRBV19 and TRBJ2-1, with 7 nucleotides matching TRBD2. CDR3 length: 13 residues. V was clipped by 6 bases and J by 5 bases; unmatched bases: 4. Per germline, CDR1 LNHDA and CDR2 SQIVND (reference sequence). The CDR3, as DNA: TGTGCCAGTAGCCAACTAGCGAACAATGAGCAGTTCTTC. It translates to CASSQLANNEQFF. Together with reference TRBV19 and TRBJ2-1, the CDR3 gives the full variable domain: DGGITQSPKYLFRKEGQNVTLSCEQNLNHDAMYWYRQDPGQGLRLIYYSQIVNDFQKGDIAEGYSVSREKKESFPLTVTSAQKNPTAFYLCASSQLANNEQFFGPGTRLTVL.

The CDR3 loop reads CASSLGGVQETQYF. The CDR3 DNA reads TGTGCCAGCAGCTTAGGCGGGGTACAAGAGACCCAGTACTTC. The chain uses TRBV13 and TRBJ2-5; a weak D match, TRBD2 (5 bases). The CDR3 sequence is 14 residues long. V dropped 0 bases and J dropped 2 bases, with 7 bases sitting between them. The germline CDR1 and CDR2 sequences are PRHDT and FYEKMQ (reference sequence).

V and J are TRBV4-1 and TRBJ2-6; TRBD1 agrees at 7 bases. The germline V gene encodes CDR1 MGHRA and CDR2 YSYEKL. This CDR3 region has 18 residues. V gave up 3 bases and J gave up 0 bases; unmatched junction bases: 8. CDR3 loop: CASSQAGTAVSGANVLTF. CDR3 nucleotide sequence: TGCGCCAGCAGCCAGGCCGGGACAGCCGTCTCTGGGGCCAACGTCCTGACTTTC.

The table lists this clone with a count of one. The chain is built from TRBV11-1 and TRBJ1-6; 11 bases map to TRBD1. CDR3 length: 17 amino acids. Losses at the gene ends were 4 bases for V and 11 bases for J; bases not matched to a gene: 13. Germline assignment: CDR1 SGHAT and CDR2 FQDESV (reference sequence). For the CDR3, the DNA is TGTGCCAGCAGCTCGTCCGGGACAGGGGGGTGGTTGGCACCCCTCCACTTT. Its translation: CASSSSGTGGWLAPLHF.

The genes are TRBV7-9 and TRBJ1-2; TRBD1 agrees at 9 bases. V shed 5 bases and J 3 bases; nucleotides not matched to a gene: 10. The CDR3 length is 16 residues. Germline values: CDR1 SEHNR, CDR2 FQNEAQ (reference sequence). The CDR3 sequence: CASSGRDREGHYGYTF. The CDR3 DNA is TGTGCCAGCAGCGGGAGGGACAGGGAGGGGCACTATGGCTACACCTTC. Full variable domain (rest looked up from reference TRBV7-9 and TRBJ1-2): DTGVSQNPRHKITKRGQNVTFRCDPISEHNRLYWYRQTLGQGPEFLTYFQNEAQLEKSRLLSDRFSAERPKGSFSTLEIQRTEQGDSAMYLCASSGRDREGHYGYTFGSGTRLTVV.

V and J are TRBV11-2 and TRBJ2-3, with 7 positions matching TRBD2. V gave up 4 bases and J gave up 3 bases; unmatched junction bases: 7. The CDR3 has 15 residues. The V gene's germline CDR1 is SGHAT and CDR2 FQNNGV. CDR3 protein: CASSSPWGGTDTQYF. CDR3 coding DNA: TGTGCCAGCAGCTCCCCTTGGGGGGGGACAGATACGCAGTATTTT.

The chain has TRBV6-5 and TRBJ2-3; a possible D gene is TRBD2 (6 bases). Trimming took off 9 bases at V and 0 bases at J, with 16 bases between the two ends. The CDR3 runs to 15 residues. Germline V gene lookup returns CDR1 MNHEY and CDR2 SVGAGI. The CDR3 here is CARSLIAGSTDTQYF. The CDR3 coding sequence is TGTGCCAGGAGCCTCATCGCGGGGAGCACAGATACGCAGTATTTT.

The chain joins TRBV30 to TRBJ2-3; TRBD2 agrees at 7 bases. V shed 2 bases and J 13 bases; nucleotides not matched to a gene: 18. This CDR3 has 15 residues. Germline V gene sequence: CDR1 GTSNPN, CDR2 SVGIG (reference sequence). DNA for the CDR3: TGTGCCTGGAGTCCTCAGCAGGCTAGCGGTAAACGGGAGTATTTT. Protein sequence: CAWSPQQASGKREYF.

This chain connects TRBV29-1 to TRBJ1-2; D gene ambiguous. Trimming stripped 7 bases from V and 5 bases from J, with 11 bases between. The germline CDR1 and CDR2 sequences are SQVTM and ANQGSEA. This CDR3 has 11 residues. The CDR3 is CSAFIEYGYTF. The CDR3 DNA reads TGCAGCGCCTTCATAGAATATGGCTACACCTTC.

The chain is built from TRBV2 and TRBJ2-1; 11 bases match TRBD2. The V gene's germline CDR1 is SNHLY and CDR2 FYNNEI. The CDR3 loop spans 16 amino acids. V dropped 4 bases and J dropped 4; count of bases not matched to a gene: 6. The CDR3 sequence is CASSGLAGGLYNEQFF. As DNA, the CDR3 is TGTGCCAGCAGTGGGCTAGCGGGGGGTCTTTACAATGAGCAGTTCTTC.

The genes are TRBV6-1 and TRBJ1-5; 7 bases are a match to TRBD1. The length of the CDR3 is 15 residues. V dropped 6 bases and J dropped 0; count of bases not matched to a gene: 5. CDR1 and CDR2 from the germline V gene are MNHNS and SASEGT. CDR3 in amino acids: CASRATGDSNQPQHF. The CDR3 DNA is TGTGCCAGCAGAGCTACAGGGGATAGCAATCAGCCCCAGCATTTT.

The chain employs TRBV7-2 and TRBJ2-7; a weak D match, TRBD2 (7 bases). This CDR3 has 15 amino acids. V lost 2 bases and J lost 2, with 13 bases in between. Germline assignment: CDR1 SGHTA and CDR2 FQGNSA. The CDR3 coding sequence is TGTGCCAGCAGCTTAAGGGCGGGGGCCACCTACGAGCAGTACTTC. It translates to CASSLRAGATYEQYF.

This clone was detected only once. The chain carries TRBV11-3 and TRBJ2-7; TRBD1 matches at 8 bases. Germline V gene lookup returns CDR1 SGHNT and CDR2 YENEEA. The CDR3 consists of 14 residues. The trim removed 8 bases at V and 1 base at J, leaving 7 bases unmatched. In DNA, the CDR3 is TGTGCCAGCTGTTACGACAGGGGATCCTACGAGCAGTACTTC. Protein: CASCYDRGSYEQYF.

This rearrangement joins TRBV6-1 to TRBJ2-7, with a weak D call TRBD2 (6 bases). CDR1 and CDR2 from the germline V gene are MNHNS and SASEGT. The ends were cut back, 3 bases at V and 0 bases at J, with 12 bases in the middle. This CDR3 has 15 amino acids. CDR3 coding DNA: TGTGCCAGCAGTGACCCGGGGGAGGTCTCCTACGAGCAGTACTTC. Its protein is CASSDPGEVSYEQYF.

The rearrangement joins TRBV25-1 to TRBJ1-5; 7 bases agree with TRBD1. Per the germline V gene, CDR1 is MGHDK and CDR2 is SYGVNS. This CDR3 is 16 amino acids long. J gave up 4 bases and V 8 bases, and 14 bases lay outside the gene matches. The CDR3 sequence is CASSLPRTGSNQPQHF. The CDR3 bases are TGTGCCAGCTCGCTGCCTAGGACAGGCTCAAATCAGCCCCAGCATTTT. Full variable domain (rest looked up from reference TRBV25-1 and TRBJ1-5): EADIYQTPRYLVIGTGKKITLECSQTMGHDKMYWYQQDPGMELHLIHYSYGVNSTEKGDLSSESTVSRIRTEHFPLTLESARPSHTSQYLCASSLPRTGSNQPQHFGDGTRLSIL.